This TCR beta chain was found in a study of early T cells in non-severe SARS-CoV-2 infection. Study in general: Sequencing of unsorted whole blood was done on bulk RNA, leaving chains unpaired.

The CDR3 spans 15 residues. CDR1 and CDR2 (germline): MDHEN, SYDVKM. Unmatched junction bases numbered 12, after V lost 6 bases and J lost 4 bases. The library protocol tagged individual cDNA molecules with unique molecular identifiers. In TCRdb, the 5' RACE reads were re-called with MiXCR into one record per CDR3 protein. The sample has roughly 20,000 distinct CDR3 sequences; about 5% are singletons. Study-wide points: Lookups in VDJdb leaned toward anti-spike CD8 responses and missed private and CD4 specificities.

This clonotype was detected ten times or more. Its antigen is currently unknown. The receptor's source is an adult who was a healthcare worker with PCR-confirmed SARS-CoV-2 infection or an uninfected control (not recorded which). The sequencing sample was made of whole blood. V usage is TRBV28 and J usage is TRBJ2-7; 7 bases align to TRBD1. The CDR3 DNA follows: TGTGCCAGCAGCTATGACAGGGCCCCTTATTACGAGCAGTACTTC. Its protein product is CASSYDRAPYYEQYF.